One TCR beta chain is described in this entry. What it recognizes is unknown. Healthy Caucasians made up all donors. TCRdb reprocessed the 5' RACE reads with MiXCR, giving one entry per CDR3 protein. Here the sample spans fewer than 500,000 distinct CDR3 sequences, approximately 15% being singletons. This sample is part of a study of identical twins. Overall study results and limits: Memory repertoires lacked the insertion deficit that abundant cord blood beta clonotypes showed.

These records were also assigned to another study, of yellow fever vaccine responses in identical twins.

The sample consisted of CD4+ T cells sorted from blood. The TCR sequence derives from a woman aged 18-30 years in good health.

The CDR3 loop reads CASSKQLANTEAFF. The CDR3 DNA reads as TGTGCCAGCAGCAAACAATTGGCGAACACTGAAGCTTTCTTT. The chain joins TRBV28 to TRBJ1-1; no firm D call. The CDR3 covers 14 residues. Trimming left V 6 bases short and J 1 base short, with 12 bases between. In germline, CDR1 is MDHEN, CDR2 SYDVKM.